One sample yielded the 20 T cell receptor beta chains listed below, sequenced in a study of early T cells in non-severe SARS-CoV-2 infection. In TCRdb, the 5' RACE reads were re-called with MiXCR into one record per CDR3 protein. The table includes tens of thousands of distinct CDR3 sequences, around 15% detected once. The sample comprised whole blood. These receptors were taken from an adult who was a healthcare worker with PCR-confirmed SARS-CoV-2 infection or an uninfected control (not recorded which).

Ten or more counts support this clonotype. The chain couples TRBV7-6 to TRBJ2-1, with D uncertain. Trimming took 5 bases from V and 5 from J, leaving 10 bases between them. The CDR3 runs to 13 residues. Germline V CDR1 and CDR2: SGHVS, FNYEAQ. The CDR3 coding sequence is TGTGCCAGCAGCCTAGTAAGGGACAATGAGCAGTTCTTC. This gives the protein CASSLVRDNEQFF.

Note on this clonotype: A single base separates this from a much larger clone, so it may be a read error. This sequence joins TRBV12-3 or TRBV12-4 and TRBJ1-2; D is unresolved. This CDR3 spans 15 amino acids. Written as DNA, the CDR3 is TGTGCCAGCAGCCAAGGGTCCGGCCTGATTTATGACTACACCTTC. Encoded protein: CASSQGSGLIYDYTF.

This clonotype was observed a few times. J is TRBJ1-1 and V is TRBV10-1; D perhaps matches TRBD1 (6 bases). The CDR3 has 15 residues. Germline V gives CDR1 WNHNN, CDR2 SYGVQD (reference sequence). Trimming stripped 0 bases from V and 5 bases from J, with 13 bases between. Written as DNA, the CDR3 is TGCGCCAGCAGTGAGTCTACCCTGGGGGCAACTGAAGCTTTCTTT. It specifies CASSESTLGATEAFF.

This clonotype was counted a single time. A read error is possible here, since a much larger clone lies one base away. This rearrangement joins TRBV29-1 to TRBJ2-1; D is perhaps TRBD1 or TRBD2 (5 bases each). The V end lost 8 bases, the J end lost 10 bases, and 24 bases lay between the germline ends. This CDR3 has 14 amino acids. Germline loops: CDR1 SQVTM, CDR2 ANQGSEA. The CDR3 coding sequence is TGCAGCCTTCCGGTCCGGGACCCGCTTGGGGAGCAGTTCTTC. Translated, it gives CSLPVRDPLGEQFF.

By share, this clonotype counts as medium-sized. The chain couples TRBV10-2 to TRBJ1-1, with a tentative D call TRBD1 (5 bases). The CDR3 runs 13 residues. V was clipped by 3 bases and J by 1 base, with 6 bases between them. CDR1 WSHSY and CDR2 SAAADI come from the germline V gene. CDR3 nucleotide sequence: TGCGCCAGCAGTGACAGGGAGAACACTGAAGCTTTCTTT. Its protein is CASSDRENTEAFF.

This clonotype was counted between two and nine times. The V and J genes are TRBV7-9 and TRBJ2-5; the D gene is possibly TRBD2 (5 bases). Germline values: CDR1 SEHNR, CDR2 FQNEAQ (reference sequence). This CDR3 spans 14 amino acids. V was cut by 5 bases and J by 5 bases, with 15 bases left in between. The CDR3 loop is CASSPPPADETQYF. CDR3 in DNA: TGTGCCAGCAGCCCCCCCCCAGCGGATGAGACCCAGTACTTC. The entire variable domain, with the rest obtained from reference TRBV7-9 and TRBJ2-5, is as follows: DTGVSQNPRHKITKRGQNVTFRCDPISEHNRLYWYRQTLGQGPEFLTYFQNEAQLEKSRLLSDRFSAERPKGSFSTLEIQRTEQGDSAMYLCASSPPPADETQYFGPGTRLLVL.

This clonotype was found many times. The chain couples TRBV20-1 to TRBJ2-7; perhaps D is TRBD1 or TRBD2 (6 bases each). Germline loops: CDR1 DFQATT, CDR2 SNEGSKA (reference sequence). V was cut by 3 bases and J by 4 bases, with 31 bases left in between. The CDR3 is made up of 19 amino acids. Here the CDR3 DNA reads TGCAGTGCTAGTTCATTCCAGATAGGAGGGGGGAAGCTCGGGTACGAGCAGTACTTC. This gives the protein CSASSFQIGGGKLGYEQYF.

In this sample, this clonotype turned up many times. The rearrangement uses TRBV27 and TRBJ2-1; 8 bases align to TRBD2. V gave up 5 bases and J gave up 2 bases; unmatched junction bases: 2. From germline, CDR1 is MNHEY and CDR2 SMNVEV (reference sequence). The CDR3 loop spans 14 amino acids. The CDR3 reads CASSDGGAYNEQFF. The CDR3 bases are TGTGCCAGCAGTGACGGGGGGGCCTACAATGAGCAGTTCTTC.

A few counts support this clonotype. V is TRBV6-4 and J is TRBJ2-3; tentatively, D is TRBD1 (5 bases). In germline, CDR1 is MRHNA, CDR2 SNTAGT. Trimming pared 11 bases from V and 0 bases from J, leaving 12 bases between. This CDR3 has 13 residues. The CDR3, as DNA: TGTGCCGGCCGACAGTATAGCACAGATACGCAGTATTTT. This sequence encodes CAGRQYSTDTQYF.

This clonotype was found a few times. The rearrangement uses TRBV3-1 and TRBJ2-7, with D unclear. This CDR3 contains 12 residues. V was shortened by 6 bases and J by 6 bases, with 12 bases between the two germline ends. Germline CDR1 is LGHDT and CDR2 is YNNKEL (reference sequence). CDR3 nucleotide sequence: TGTGCCAGCAGTCTGGGGTCCGCCGAGCAGTACTTC. This sequence encodes CASSLGSAEQYF.

This clonotype has more than one count but fewer than ten. The V and J genes are TRBV5-1 and TRBJ2-3; 12 bases are shared with TRBD2. Trimming removed 4 bases from V and 2 bases from J; junction bases left unmatched: 5. The CDR3 extends over 16 amino acids. CDR1 SGHRS and CDR2 YFSETQ come from the germline V gene. The CDR3 is CASSTRTSGTTDTQYF. The CDR3 nucleotides are TGCGCCAGCAGCACGCGGACTAGCGGGACCACAGATACGCAGTATTTT.

This clonotype was counted ten times or more. The V and J genes are TRBV2 and TRBJ2-7; perhaps TRBD1 as D (5 bases). Trimming cost V 6 bases and J 3 bases, with 9 bases left between them. The germline CDR1 and CDR2 sequences are SNHLY and FYNNEI. CDR3 length equals 12 residues. CDR3 region: CASRDDSYEQYF. The CDR3 nucleotides read TGTGCCAGCAGAGACGACAGCTACGAGCAGTACTTC.

The chain carries TRBV7-9 and TRBJ2-1, with 7 nucleotides matching TRBD2. The CDR3 loop spans 15 amino acids. The V gene's germline CDR1 is SEHNR and CDR2 FQNEAQ (reference sequence). V was pared by 5 bases and J by 6 bases, with 10 bases of the junction left unmatched. CDR3: CASSPLVGTTNEQFF. CDR3 in DNA: TGTGCCAGCAGCCCCCTCGTAGGGACTACCAATGAGCAGTTCTTC. Full variable domain (rest looked up from reference TRBV7-9 and TRBJ2-1): DTGVSQNPRHKITKRGQNVTFRCDPISEHNRLYWYRQTLGQGPEFLTYFQNEAQLEKSRLLSDRFSAERPKGSFSTLEIQRTEQGDSAMYLCASSPLVGTTNEQFFGPGTRLTVL.

The chain couples TRBV24-1 to TRBJ2-3; 8 nucleotides match TRBD1. The CDR3 is 17 residues long. The V gene end was trimmed by 0 bases and the J gene end by 2 bases; junction bases not matched to a gene: 6. The germline gives CDR1 KGHDR, CDR2 SFDVKD. DNA of the CDR3: TGTGCCACCAGTGATTTGCCAGGGGGCGCCGACACAGATACGCAGTATTTT. This encodes CATSDLPGGADTDTQYF.

This clonotype has ten or more counts. The chain couples TRBV6-1 to TRBJ2-5; 11 bases fit TRBD2. This CDR3 has 14 amino acids. The V and J ends lost 6 bases and 5 bases, in that order; junction bases with no gene match: 5. Germline values: CDR1 MNHNS, CDR2 SASEGT. DNA for the CDR3: TGTGCCAGCAGCCGACTAGCGGGAACGGAGACCCAGTACTTC. Its translation is CASSRLAGTETQYF.

About this clonotype itself: With a much larger clone just one base away, this may be a read error. The rearrangement joins TRBV10-3 to TRBJ1-3; no firm D call. CDR1 is ENHRY, CDR2 SYGVKD, per germline. The CDR3 covers 12 residues. V shed 5 bases and J shed 5 bases, with 7 bases lying between them. The DNA for the CDR3 is TGTGCCATCAGTCCCGGGAGAAACACCATATATTTT. It specifies CAISPGRNTIYF.

This sequence joins TRBV6-5 and TRBJ2-1, with D unresolved. Germline CDR1 is MNHEY and CDR2 is SVGAGI. The CDR3 is 14 residues long. V was trimmed by 5 bases and J by 6 bases, leaving 14 bases between them. CDR3: CASSRPTRANEQFF. The CDR3 DNA sequence: TGTGCCAGCAGTCGTCCAACTCGTGCCAATGAGCAGTTCTTC.

V usage is TRBV12-3 or TRBV12-4 and J usage is TRBJ2-3; D is unresolved. V was trimmed by 3 bases and J by 5 bases, leaving 3 bases between them. The length of the CDR3 is 11 residues. For the CDR3, the DNA is TGTGCCAGCAGTTTCAGAGATACGCAGTATTTT. Encoded protein: CASSFRDTQYF.

V and J are TRBV19 and TRBJ2-1, with D unclear. Trimming left V 7 bases short and J 7 bases short, with 14 bases between. The CDR3 has 13 amino acids. CDR1 is LNHDA and CDR2 is SQIVND in the germline V gene (reference sequence). CDR3 coding DNA: TGTGCCAGTAAGGTTGCCGGTGGGAATGAGCAGTTCTTC. It specifies CASKVAGGNEQFF.

The sample holds many counts of this clonotype. The chain has TRBV5-1 and TRBJ1-2; TRBD1 might be the D (6 bases). V shed 3 bases and J shed 2 bases, with 14 bases lying between them. The CDR3 spans 15 residues. Germline CDR1 SGHRS, CDR2 YFSETQ. This chain's CDR3 is CASSSVKDSNYGYTF. The CDR3 DNA reads as TGCGCCAGCAGCTCGGTAAAGGACAGCAACTATGGCTACACCTTC.